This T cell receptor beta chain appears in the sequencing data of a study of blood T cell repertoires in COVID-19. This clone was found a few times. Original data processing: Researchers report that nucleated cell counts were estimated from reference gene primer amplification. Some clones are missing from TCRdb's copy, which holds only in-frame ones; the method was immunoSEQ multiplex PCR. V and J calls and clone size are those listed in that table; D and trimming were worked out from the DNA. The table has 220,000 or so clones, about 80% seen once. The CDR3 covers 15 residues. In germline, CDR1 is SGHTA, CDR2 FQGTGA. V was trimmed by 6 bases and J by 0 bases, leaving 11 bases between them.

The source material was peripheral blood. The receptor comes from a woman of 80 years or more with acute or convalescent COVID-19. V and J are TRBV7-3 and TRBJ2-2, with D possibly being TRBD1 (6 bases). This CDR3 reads CASRPGTTNTGELFF. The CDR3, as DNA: TGTGCCAGCAGACCCGGGACAACGAACACCGGGGAGCTGTTTTTT.